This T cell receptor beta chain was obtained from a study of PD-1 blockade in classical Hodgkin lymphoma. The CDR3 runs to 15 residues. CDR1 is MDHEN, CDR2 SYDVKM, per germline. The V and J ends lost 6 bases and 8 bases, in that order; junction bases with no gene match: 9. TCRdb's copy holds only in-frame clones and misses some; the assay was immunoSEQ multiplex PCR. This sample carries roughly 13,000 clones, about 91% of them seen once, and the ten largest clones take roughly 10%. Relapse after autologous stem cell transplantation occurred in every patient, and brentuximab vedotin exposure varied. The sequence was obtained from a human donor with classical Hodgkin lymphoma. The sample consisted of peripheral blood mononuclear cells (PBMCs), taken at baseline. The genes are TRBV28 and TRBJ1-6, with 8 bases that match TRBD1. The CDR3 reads CASRSQDRDDSPLHF. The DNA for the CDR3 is TGTGCCAGCAGAAGCCAGGACAGGGACGATTCACCCCTCCACTTT.